A selection of T cell receptor beta chains follows, all from one sample in a study of blood T cell repertoires in COVID-19. Profiled with immunoSEQ multiplex PCR; TCRdb holds only in-frame clones, not every one. This sample carries roughly 280,000 clones, less than 90% of them seen once, and the ten largest clones take roughly 4.6%. The source material was peripheral blood. Receptors were obtained from a man in his sixties who had recovered from COVID-19. The conserved cysteine and the conserved F or W are not part of the CDR3 here. Each record gives: V gene, D gene, J gene, CDR3 protein. A D gene is named only where the DNA matches it firmly.

v_call: TRBV7-2; d_call: -; j_call: TRBJ2-2; cdr3_aa: ASSLDGGYPGELF
v_call: TRBV6-1; d_call: TRBD1; j_call: TRBJ2-7; cdr3_aa: ASSEAQGAPYEQY
v_call: TRBV12-3/TRBV12-4; d_call: -; j_call: TRBJ1-5; cdr3_aa: ASSFSLLQPQH
v_call: TRBV11-2; d_call: TRBD1; j_call: TRBJ2-5; cdr3_aa: ASSATVGTGKQETQY
v_call: TRBV2; d_call: -; j_call: TRBJ2-7; cdr3_aa: ASSVSLRTYEQY
v_call: TRBV5-6; d_call: TRBD1; j_call: TRBJ1-1; cdr3_aa: ASGIGQGRDTEAF
v_call: TRBV5-6; d_call: TRBD1; j_call: TRBJ1-1; cdr3_aa: ASSLRNRGARIANTEAF
v_call: TRBV7-8; d_call: TRBD2; j_call: TRBJ2-3; cdr3_aa: ASSLVGLAGIDTQY
v_call: TRBV19; d_call: -; j_call: TRBJ1-2; cdr3_aa: ASSNLGQSYGYT
v_call: TRBV7-9; d_call: TRBD2; j_call: TRBJ2-5; cdr3_aa: ASSLVAGARETQY
v_call: TRBV2; d_call: -; j_call: TRBJ1-6; cdr3_aa: AIDSVDSYNSPLH
v_call: TRBV6-6; d_call: TRBD1; j_call: TRBJ2-7; cdr3_aa: ASRVGGTGTYEQY
v_call: TRBV7-2; d_call: -; j_call: TRBJ1-5; cdr3_aa: ASSSRVSPLSNQPQH
v_call: TRBV9; d_call: TRBD1; j_call: TRBJ2-2; cdr3_aa: ASSAPQTGGRLTGELF
v_call: TRBV6-5; d_call: -; j_call: TRBJ1-6; cdr3_aa: ASRYGTHHNSPLH
v_call: TRBV12-3/TRBV12-4; d_call: -; j_call: TRBJ2-3; cdr3_aa: ASTPRGDTQY
v_call: TRBV7-8; d_call: -; j_call: TRBJ1-5; cdr3_aa: ASSLGDNSNQPQH
v_call: TRBV20-1; d_call: -; j_call: TRBJ1-4; cdr3_aa: SASGLGALF
v_call: TRBV19; d_call: -; j_call: TRBJ2-7; cdr3_aa: ATTSWGGDEQY
v_call: TRBV12-3/TRBV12-4; d_call: -; j_call: TRBJ2-2; cdr3_aa: ASSFGVGGELF
v_call: TRBV19; d_call: TRBD1; j_call: TRBJ1-4; cdr3_aa: ASSILGQGQEKLF
v_call: TRBV18; d_call: TRBD1; j_call: TRBJ2-1; cdr3_aa: ASSLRTGAPDEQF
v_call: TRBV5-4; d_call: TRBD1; j_call: TRBJ2-3; cdr3_aa: ASSLKRTGTDTQY
v_call: TRBV19; d_call: TRBD1; j_call: TRBJ1-4; cdr3_aa: ASSMTGTEGRGEKLF
v_call: TRBV19; d_call: -; j_call: TRBJ2-2; cdr3_aa: ASSHPGHPTGELF
v_call: TRBV19; d_call: TRBD2; j_call: TRBJ2-1; cdr3_aa: ASSILAGLSSYNEQF
v_call: TRBV5-1; d_call: TRBD2; j_call: TRBJ2-7; cdr3_aa: ASSLAANYEQY
v_call: TRBV19; d_call: TRBD1; j_call: TRBJ2-7; cdr3_aa: ASSIDPGQGAFYEQY
v_call: TRBV7-3; d_call: TRBD1; j_call: TRBJ2-1; cdr3_aa: ASSPGQPNNEQF
v_call: TRBV10-3; d_call: TRBD1; j_call: TRBJ2-3; cdr3_aa: AIRPGQGGATQY
v_call: TRBV30; d_call: -; j_call: TRBJ1-3; cdr3_aa: ASSSTSSGNTIY
v_call: TRBV7-8; d_call: TRBD1; j_call: TRBJ1-2; cdr3_aa: ASSLVNRGLTNYGYT
v_call: TRBV5-8; d_call: -; j_call: TRBJ2-7; cdr3_aa: ASSGGFGTKTYEQY
v_call: TRBV18; d_call: TRBD1; j_call: TRBJ1-2; cdr3_aa: ASSPPGQGRHTGYT
v_call: TRBV28; d_call: -; j_call: TRBJ1-5; cdr3_aa: ASSLEGSRPQH
v_call: TRBV3-1/TRBV3-2; d_call: -; j_call: TRBJ1-1; cdr3_aa: ASSLSVTTEAF
v_call: TRBV5-1; d_call: TRBD2; j_call: TRBJ2-1; cdr3_aa: ASSGGLAGDNEQF
v_call: TRBV19; d_call: -; j_call: TRBJ1-5; cdr3_aa: ASSHLYRETNQPQH
v_call: TRBV9; d_call: -; j_call: TRBJ1-1; cdr3_aa: ASSVVSGMNTEAF
v_call: TRBV5-5; d_call: -; j_call: TRBJ1-6; cdr3_aa: ASSLATEAAPLH
v_call: TRBV6-5; d_call: TRBD2; j_call: TRBJ2-5; cdr3_aa: ASSLSGGTWETQY
v_call: TRBV7-3; d_call: TRBD2; j_call: TRBJ2-7; cdr3_aa: ASSLMASGAYEQY
v_call: TRBV6-5; d_call: TRBD2; j_call: TRBJ2-3; cdr3_aa: ASTRGLETDTQY
v_call: TRBV4-2; d_call: TRBD2; j_call: TRBJ2-5; cdr3_aa: ASSPGLAGGPRSPGQY
v_call: TRBV12-3/TRBV12-4; d_call: -; j_call: TRBJ1-4; cdr3_aa: ASSPRQNEKLF
v_call: TRBV29-1; d_call: -; j_call: TRBJ2-1; cdr3_aa: SVGHQLYNEQF
v_call: TRBV6-5; d_call: -; j_call: TRBJ2-1; cdr3_aa: ASSPRRDSRQF
v_call: TRBV5-1; d_call: TRBD2; j_call: TRBJ2-2; cdr3_aa: ASSLGGLAINTGELF
v_call: TRBV6-5; d_call: -; j_call: TRBJ1-1; cdr3_aa: ASEGNTEAF
v_call: TRBV5-5; d_call: -; j_call: TRBJ1-5; cdr3_aa: ASSMRADNQPQH
v_call: TRBV30; d_call: TRBD1; j_call: TRBJ1-5; cdr3_aa: AWRTGTGKPQPQH
v_call: TRBV6-5; d_call: -; j_call: TRBJ1-4; cdr3_aa: ASALGGTNEKLF
v_call: TRBV4-1; d_call: -; j_call: TRBJ1-2; cdr3_aa: ASSQDVLRDYGYT
v_call: TRBV9; d_call: -; j_call: TRBJ2-7; cdr3_aa: ASSPDSREQY
v_call: TRBV10-1; d_call: TRBD2; j_call: TRBJ2-1; cdr3_aa: ASSPPWIAGGRNEQF
v_call: TRBV9; d_call: -; j_call: TRBJ2-1; cdr3_aa: ASSMTGTAHEQF
v_call: TRBV5-5; d_call: -; j_call: TRBJ2-6; cdr3_aa: ASSLTSSPGSGANVLT
v_call: TRBV5-4; d_call: TRBD2; j_call: TRBJ2-7; cdr3_aa: ASSSKSGTYEQY
v_call: TRBV2; d_call: -; j_call: TRBJ2-2; cdr3_aa: ASSDGQGGTGELF